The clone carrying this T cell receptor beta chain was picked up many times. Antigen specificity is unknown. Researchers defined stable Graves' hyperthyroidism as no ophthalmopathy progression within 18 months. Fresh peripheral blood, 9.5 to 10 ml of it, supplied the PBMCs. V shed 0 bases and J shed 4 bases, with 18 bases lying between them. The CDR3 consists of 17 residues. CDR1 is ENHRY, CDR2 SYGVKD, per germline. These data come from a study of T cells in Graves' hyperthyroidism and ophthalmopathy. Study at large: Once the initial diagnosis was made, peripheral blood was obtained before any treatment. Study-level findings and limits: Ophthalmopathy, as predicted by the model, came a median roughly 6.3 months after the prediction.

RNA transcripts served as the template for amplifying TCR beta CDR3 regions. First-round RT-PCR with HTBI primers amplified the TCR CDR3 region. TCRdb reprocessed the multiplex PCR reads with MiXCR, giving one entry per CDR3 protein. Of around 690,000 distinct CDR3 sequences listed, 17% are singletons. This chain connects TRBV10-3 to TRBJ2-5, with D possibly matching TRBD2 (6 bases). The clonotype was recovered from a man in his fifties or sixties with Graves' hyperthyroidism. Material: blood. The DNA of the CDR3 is TGTGCCATCAGTGAGTCTCGGAGGGGAGATGTCCGAGAGACCCAGTACTTC. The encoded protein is CAISESRRGDVRETQYF.